These T cell receptor beta chains were read from a single sample in a study of cytomegalovirus exposure and HLA in healthy donors. Data came from immunoSEQ multiplex PCR; TCRdb stores just in-frame clones and leaves some out. The table records 130,000 or so clones, around 92% of them present only once. The material sequenced was PBMCs. These receptors all stem from a man younger than 40 in good health and CMV-seronegative. Each CDR3 is given with its conserved first and last residue. D genes are given only for firm matches. For some rows the clone size is stated as once, few or many, or as a class when expanded; others skip it.

TRBJ2-3	-	TRBV10-1	-	TGCGCCAGCAGTGAGGAAGGTAGCTGGGGCAAGGGAGATACGCAGTATTTT	CASSEEGSWGKGDTQYF
TRBJ2-2	-	TRBV11-3	once	TGTGCCAGCAGCTTAGACACTCTCAACACCGGGGAGCTGTTTTTT	CASSLDTLNTGELFF
TRBJ1-5	TRBD1	TRBV19	-	TGTGCCACCGCGGGACAGGGAAATCAGCCCCAGCATTTT	CATAGQGNQPQHF
TRBJ2-3	-	TRBV5-6	-	TGTGCCAGCAGCTATAACTGGGATACGCAGTATTTT	CASSYNWDTQYF
TRBJ2-1	TRBD1	TRBV19	many	TGTGCCAGTAGTATTGTGTTCGGGACAGACTACAATGAGCAGTTCTTC	CASSIVFGTDYNEQFF
TRBJ1-5	-	TRBV7-8	-	TGTGCCAGCAGCCGGGGCGGGGGGACGGGCAATCAGCCCCAGCATTTT	CASSRGGGTGNQPQHF
TRBJ2-3	TRBD1	TRBV7-6	-	TGTGCCAGCAGCTCATCCTGGACAGGGGGTACAGATACGCAGTATTTT	CASSSSWTGGTDTQYF
TRBJ1-5	-	TRBV6-1	-	TGTGCCAGCAGATTACAGGGAGAAAGCAATCAGCCCCAGCATTTT	CASRLQGESNQPQHF
TRBJ2-7	TRBD1	TRBV4-1	-	TGCGCCAGCAGCCGGGAGGGACAGGGTTTCGGCGAGCAGTACTTC	CASSREGQGFGEQYF
TRBJ2-3	TRBD1	TRBV4-1	-	TGCGCCAGCAGCCAAGAGGGACAGGGGACCACAGATACGCAGTATTTT	CASSQEGQGTTDTQYF
TRBJ2-3	-	TRBV7-9	once	TGTGCCAGCAGCTTAACAGGGAGGGGAGATACGCAGTATTTT	CASSLTGRGDTQYF
TRBJ1-5	-	TRBV12-5	-	TGTGCTAGTGCCCCGCTCAACGGTTATAGCAATCAGCCCCAGCATTTT	CASAPLNGYSNQPQHF
TRBJ2-5	-	TRBV6-1	-	TGTGCCAGCAGTGGTCAGGGGATTGAGACCCAGTACTTC	CASSGQGIETQYF
TRBJ1-1	TRBD1	TRBV7-2	-	TGTGCCAGCAGCTATACGACAGGGTTGACTGAAGCTTTCTTT	CASSYTTGLTEAFF
TRBJ2-3	-	TRBV11-2	-	TGTGCCAGCAGCTTATTGCGGGACACAGATACGCAGTATTTT	CASSLLRDTDTQYF
TRBJ2-3	TRBD1	TRBV6-5	-	TGTGCCAGCAGTTACAAGGGGGCGCATACAGATACGCAGTATTTT	CASSYKGAHTDTQYF
TRBJ2-5	-	TRBV28	-	TGTGCCAGCAGTCTCCCCGGGGAGGAGACCCAGTACTTC	CASSLPGEETQYF
TRBJ1-2	TRBD1	TRBV4-3	-	TGCGCCAGCAGCCAAGATAGGGGGCGTAGCTATGGCTACACCTTC	CASSQDRGRSYGYTF
TRBJ2-2	-	TRBV4-2	-	TGTGCCAGCAGCCTTGTAACCGGGTCCTACGCGGGGGAGCTGTTTTTT	CASSLVTGSYAGELFF
TRBJ2-1	TRBD2	TRBV9	few	TGTGCCAGCAGCGTAGACAGCGGGGGTGAGCAGTTCTTC	CASSVDSGGEQFF
TRBJ2-3	-	TRBV7-2	once	TGTGCCAGCAGCGCCCGACACAACAGGTACACAGATACGCAGTATTTT	CASSARHNRYTDTQYF
TRBJ1-6	-	TRBV11-2	-	TGTGCCAGCAGCTCCCGGACAGTTGATTCACCCCTCCACTTT	CASSSRTVDSPLHF
TRBJ2-1	-	TRBV7-9	-	TGTGCCAGCAGCCCCCAATCCCGGAGTGAGCAGTTCTTC	CASSPQSRSEQFF
TRBJ2-3	-	TRBV7-2	once	TGTGCCAGCAGCTTAGGCCGCGAGCGAGCTCGCACAGATACGCAGTATTTT	CASSLGRERARTDTQYF
TRBJ2-1	TRBD1	TRBV7-9	-	TGTGCCAGCAGCCCGGCAGGGGGCTCCTACAATGAGCAGTTCTTC	CASSPAGGSYNEQFF
TRBJ2-3	-	TRBV28	-	TGTGCCAGCAGTTTAGGGCAGGGTAACACAGATACGCAGTATTTT	CASSLGQGNTDTQYF
TRBJ2-5	-	TRBV5-1	-	TGCGCCAGCAGCTTGGCGGGGGAGGAAGAGACCCAGTACTTC	CASSLAGEEETQYF
TRBJ2-7	-	TRBV10-3	few	TGTGCCACCCTGCAATCAGATAGCGGATCCTCCTACGAGCAGTACTTC	CATLQSDSGSSYEQYF
TRBJ1-2	TRBD1	TRBV10-3	once	TGTGCCATCAGTGAGGGGGACCCCAGGGGGAAGCAAGGCTACACCTTC	CAISEGDPRGKQGYTF
TRBJ2-6	TRBD2	TRBV5-1	-	TGCGCCAGCAGCTTGGCAGGGAGGGTCTCTGGGGCCAACGTCCTGACTTTC	CASSLAGRVSGANVLTF
TRBJ2-1	TRBD2	TRBV5-4	-	TGTGCCAGCAGCTTGGCCAGGGCGGGGGGGTACAATGAGCAGTTCTTC	CASSLARAGGYNEQFF
TRBJ2-1	TRBD1	TRBV29-1	-	TGCAGCGTTGCTGACCACAGGGGTTCCTACAATGAGCAGTTCTTC	CSVADHRGSYNEQFF
TRBJ1-2	-	TRBV28	-	TGTGCCAGCAGTTTAGGCTCCCACACCTATGGCTACACCTTC	CASSLGSHTYGYTF